These 25 T cell receptor beta chains were all obtained from the same sample, sequenced in a study of molecular identifiers for immune sequencing clone quantification. Using its own MiXCR run on the PCR reads, TCRdb lists one record per CDR3 protein. This sample has a few hundred thousand distinct CDR3 sequences; roughly 23% occur once, and the top ten carry roughly 0.7%. The source material was naive CD8+ T cells from blood, with Jurkat cell RNA spiked in. Subset denoted: FACS-sorted CD8+CD4-CCR7+CD45RA+ naive T cells. These receptors originate from a human donor in good health. Some libraries in this study had Jurkat cell RNA spiked in.

This chain connects TRBV27 to TRBJ1-1, with 7 positions matching TRBD1. The CDR3 loop spans 14 amino acids. The V segment lost 6 bases and the J segment 5 bases; nucleotides outside the gene matches: 9. Germline lookup yields CDR1 MNHEY and CDR2 SMNVEV (reference sequence). The CDR3 DNA reads TGTGCCAGCAGCTTAAGCCGACAGGGAACTGAAGCTTTCTTT. Translated, it gives CASSLSRQGTEAFF.

This clonotype was observed many times. The rearrangement joins TRBV5-5 to TRBJ2-7; 10 bases fit TRBD2. Germline V gives CDR1 SGHKS, CDR2 YYEKEE (reference sequence). Trimming cost V 3 bases and J 5 bases; bases outside gene matches: 8. The CDR3 has 15 residues. CDR3 sequence reads: CASSWASGSWNEQYF. The DNA for the CDR3 is TGTGCCAGCAGCTGGGCTAGCGGGAGCTGGAACGAGCAGTACTTC.

This clonotype occurred a few times. The J gene is TRBJ1-5, the V gene TRBV7-9; D may be TRBD1 (6 bases). Trimming took 5 bases from V and 6 from J, leaving 17 bases between them. This CDR3 comprises 15 residues. CDR1 is SEHNR, CDR2 FQNEAQ, per germline (reference sequence). The CDR3 sequence is CASSPEGEGGQPQHF. In DNA form, the CDR3 reads TGTGCCAGCAGCCCCGAGGGGGAGGGCGGTCAGCCCCAGCATTTT. The complete variable domain, with remaining parts taken from reference TRBV7-9 and TRBJ1-5, reads DTGVSQNPRHKITKRGQNVTFRCDPISEHNRLYWYRQTLGQGPEFLTYFQNEAQLEKSRLLSDRFSAERPKGSFSTLEIQRTEQGDSAMYLCASSPEGEGGQPQHFGDGTRLSIL.

The J gene is TRBJ2-7, the V gene TRBV7-9; 10 bases are shared with TRBD2. The CDR3 is made up of 14 amino acids. With V trimmed by 8 bases and J by 0 bases, 4 bases remained unmatched. In germline, CDR1 is SEHNR, CDR2 FQNEAQ (reference sequence). The CDR3 sequence: CASWTSGSSYEQYF. The CDR3 DNA follows: TGTGCCAGCTGGACTAGCGGTAGCTCCTACGAGCAGTACTTC.

As to this clonotype: One end of the junction fails to match germline, which may point to a read error. The rearrangement links TRBV4-3 to TRBJ2-5; D is unclear. Per the germline V gene, CDR1 is LGHNA and CDR2 is YSLEER. This CDR3 is 15 amino acids long. The CDR3 loop is CASSQDRASQETRYF. CDR3 in DNA: TGCGCCAGCAGCCAAGATCGGGCCAGCCAAGAGACCCGGTACTTC.

This clonotype occurred a few times. The V gene is TRBV4-1, the J gene TRBJ2-7; tentative D call: TRBD1 (6 bases). V was clipped by 0 bases and J by 3 bases, with 9 bases between them. This CDR3 region has 14 residues. Germline CDR1 is MGHRA and CDR2 is YSYEKL. The CDR3 DNA sequence: TGCGCCAGCAGCCAAGATTCAGGGGTCTACGAGCAGTACTTC. It specifies CASSQDSGVYEQYF.

This chain joins TRBV12-3 or TRBV12-4 and TRBJ2-7; D possibly corresponds to TRBD2 (5 bases). The CDR3 has 14 residues. V lost 3 bases, J lost 3 bases, and 12 bases lay in between. The CDR3 protein is CASSFGRRYYEQYF. The CDR3 DNA reads TGTGCCAGCAGTTTTGGCCGGAGGTACTACGAGCAGTACTTC.

This sequence joins TRBV2 and TRBJ2-5; D perhaps matches TRBD1 (5 bases). Germline V gene data show CDR1 as SNHLY and CDR2 as FYNNEI. Trimming pared 6 bases from V and 5 bases from J, leaving 13 bases between. The CDR3 loop spans 13 amino acids. The CDR3 DNA reads TGTGCCAGCAGGGGCAGGGCGCGGGAGACCCAGTACTTC. It codes for CASRGRARETQYF.

With regard to this clonotype: A clone one base away is much larger, so this may be a read error. This chain joins TRBV19 and TRBJ1-5, with D unclear. The germline CDR1 and CDR2 sequences are LNHDA and SQIVND (reference sequence). Trimming left V 3 bases short and J 2 bases short, with 8 bases between. The CDR3 is 14 residues long. The CDR3 loop is CASSMTIGNQPQHF. CDR3 nucleotide sequence: TGTGCCAGTAGTATGACTATAGGCAATCAGCCCCAGCATTTT.

This clonotype was seen at least ten times. This chain joins TRBV27 and TRBJ2-5; 8 positions match TRBD1. This CDR3 contains 14 residues. V was clipped by 5 bases and J by 1 base; unmatched bases: 3. Germline CDR1 MNHEY, CDR2 SMNVEV (reference sequence). CDR3 nucleotide sequence: TGTGCCAGCAGTAGGGGACAGGCCCAAGAGACCCAGTACTTC. Translating gives CASSRGQAQETQYF.

This chain connects TRBV20-1 to TRBJ2-7; 7 nucleotides match TRBD1. The CDR3 sequence is 12 residues long. The germline CDR1 and CDR2 sequences are DFQATT and SNEGSKA (reference sequence). V shed 0 bases, J shed 4 bases, and the junction held 0 bases outside the gene matches. CDR3: CSAREQGYEQYF. CDR3 nucleotides: TGCAGTGCTAGAGAACAGGGGTACGAGCAGTACTTC.

This clonotype was seen a handful of times. The V gene is TRBV7-3, the J gene TRBJ1-1; D gene uncertain. V was shortened by 2 bases and J by 4 bases, with 8 bases between the two germline ends. CDR1 and CDR2 (germline): SGHTA, FQGTGA. CDR3 length: 13 amino acids. The CDR3 is CASSLWLGTEAFF. The CDR3 region has the DNA TGTGCCAGCAGCTTATGGCTCGGCACTGAAGCTTTCTTT.

The chain is built from TRBV30 and TRBJ2-7; 10 nucleotides match TRBD2. J gave up 1 base and V 2 bases, and 5 bases lay outside the gene matches. The CDR3 totals 15 residues. Germline-derived CDR1 and CDR2 are GTSNPN and SVGIG (reference sequence). This CDR3 reads CAWSSRTSGSYEQYF. CDR3 DNA: TGTGCCTGGAGTTCCCGGACTAGCGGATCCTACGAGCAGTACTTC.

This clonotype was detected a few times. The chain links TRBV5-1 to TRBJ2-7, with 9 bases lining up with TRBD1. Germline-derived CDR1 and CDR2 are SGHRS and YFSETQ. V shed 2 bases and J 1 base; nucleotides not matched to a gene: 10. The CDR3 is made up of 17 amino acids. CDR3 loop: CASSFGQGRILSYEQYF. The CDR3 nucleotides are TGCGCCAGCAGCTTCGGACAGGGGCGAATTCTGTCCTACGAGCAGTACTTC.

The rearrangement uses TRBV7-9 and TRBJ2-7; unclear D gene. The V gene's germline CDR1 is SEHNR and CDR2 FQNEAQ (reference sequence). The CDR3 loop spans 11 amino acids. With 4 bases removed from V and 9 bases from J, the gap between germline ends came to 10 bases. The CDR3, as DNA: TGTGCCAGCAGCTCAACCCTGGCGCAGTACTTC. This translates into CASSSTLAQYF.

The V and J genes are TRBV6-6 and TRBJ2-3; no clear D gene. Trimming cost V 0 bases and J 0 bases, with 13 bases left between them. Looked up from germline, CDR1 is MNHNY and CDR2 is SVGAGI (reference sequence). This CDR3 spans 17 amino acids. CDR3 DNA: TGTGCCAGCAGTTACTCGAAGTTGGCGGCGAGCACAGATACGCAGTATTTT. Its translation is CASSYSKLAASTDTQYF.

This clonotype appeared many times. CDR3 loop: CASSYDRTSSYNSPLHF. CDR3 bases: TGCGCCAGCAGCTACGACAGGACAAGCTCCTATAATTCACCCCTCCACTTT. This chain joins TRBV5-1 and TRBJ1-6, with D tentatively TRBD1 (6 bases). V shed 3 bases and J shed 0 bases, with 13 bases lying between them. Germline V gives CDR1 SGHRS, CDR2 YFSETQ. CDR3 size: 17 residues.

This clonotype was picked up a small number of times. The rearrangement uses TRBV9 and TRBJ2-5; perhaps TRBD2 as D (5 bases). CDR3 length equals 15 residues. Looked up from germline, CDR1 is SGDLS and CDR2 is YYNGEE. Trimming removed 0 bases from V and 5 bases from J, with 14 bases in between. This CDR3 reads CASSVGGGSTETQYF. DNA of the CDR3: TGTGCCAGCAGCGTAGGCGGAGGTAGCACTGAGACCCAGTACTTC. The full variable domain, with the rest looked up from reference TRBV9 and TRBJ2-5, is DSGVTQTPKHLITATGQRVTLRCSPRSGDLSVYWYQQSLDQGLQFLIQYYNGEERAKGNILERFSAQQFPDLHSELNLSSLELGDSALYFCASSVGGGSTETQYFGPGTRLLVL.

This clonotype was counted many times. This chain connects TRBV2 to TRBJ2-7; perhaps D is TRBD1 or TRBD2 (5 bases each). Germline V CDR1 and CDR2: SNHLY, FYNNEI. There are 14 residues in the CDR3. Trimming stripped 4 bases from V and 6 bases from J, with 16 bases between. The CDR3 coding sequence is TGTGCCAGCAGTGGTTCCCAACGGGGACGCGAGCAGTACTTC. Translated, it gives CASSGSQRGREQYF.

This clonotype was counted a few times. The chain combines TRBV5-1 with TRBJ1-1; D is perhaps TRBD1 (5 bases). Trimming took off 5 bases at V and 3 bases at J, with 17 bases between the two ends. The CDR3 spans 15 residues. Germline CDR1 SGHRS, CDR2 YFSETQ. In nucleotides, the CDR3 is TGCGCCAGCAGGGGTTTAAGGCTGGGGGACACTGAAGCTTTCTTT. Residues: CASRGLRLGDTEAFF. The entire variable domain, with the rest obtained from reference TRBV5-1 and TRBJ1-1, is as follows: KAGVTQTPRYLIKTRGQQVTLSCSPISGHRSVSWYQQTPGQGLQFLFEYFSETQRNKGNFPGRFSGRQFSNSRSEMNVSTLELGDSALYLCASRGLRLGDTEAFFGQGTRLTVV.

Many counts were recorded for this clonotype. The chain employs TRBV4-3 and TRBJ2-1; D tentatively fits TRBD1 or TRBD2 (5 bases each). CDR1 and CDR2 (germline): LGHNA, YSLEER. V gave up 0 bases and J gave up 8 bases, with 29 bases separating them. This CDR3 comprises 20 residues. The CDR3 region is CASSQDSGSLMQVEVDEQFF. In DNA, the CDR3 is TGCGCCAGCAGCCAAGACTCAGGGAGTTTGATGCAGGTGGAGGTTGATGAGCAGTTCTTC.

This clonotype was seen only once. At one end the junction does not follow the germline gene, possibly because of a read error. V usage is TRBV5-4 and J usage is TRBJ2-7, with TRBD1 as a possible D gene (6 bases). The CDR3 extends over 15 amino acids. Germline V gives CDR1 SGHNT, CDR2 YYREEE (reference sequence). CDR3 in amino acids: CASSLKTGPSYEQNF. DNA for the CDR3: TGTGCCAGCAGCTTGAAGACAGGACCTTCCTACGAGCAGAACTTC.

V usage is TRBV4-1 and J usage is TRBJ2-1; D is unresolved. CDR3 length: 13 residues. In germline, CDR1 is MGHRA, CDR2 YSYEKL. Trimming shortened V by 0 bases and J by 8 bases, and 8 bases separated the two germline ends. Here the CDR3 reads CASSQEVVDEQFF. The CDR3 coding sequence is TGCGCCAGCAGCCAAGAGGTAGTAGATGAGCAGTTCTTC.

A few counts support this clonotype. A junction end diverges from the germline sequence, so it may reflect a read error. This chain uses TRBV28 with TRBJ2-7; a possible D gene is TRBD2 (6 bases). Germline CDR1 reads MDHEN; CDR2 reads SYDVKM. This CDR3 is 15 amino acids long. Here the CDR3 DNA reads TGTGCCAGCGGTTTATCTCCTAGCGAGGGTTACGAGCAGTACTTC. Translated, it gives CASGLSPSEGYEQYF.

The chain links TRBV7-9 to TRBJ2-1; a possible D gene is TRBD2 (5 bases). The germline V and J ends were trimmed by 6 bases and 12 bases, with 15 bases remaining between them. This CDR3 is built from 12 residues. Germline V lookup: CDR1 SEHNR, CDR2 FQNEAQ (reference sequence). Written as DNA, the CDR3 is TGTGCCAGCAGTAATACTAGTTATGGGCAGTTCTTC. Residues: CASSNTSYGQFF.